These 13 T cell receptor beta chains share one sample of origin, sequenced in a study of response to subunit inactivated influenza vaccine (dated by TCRdb to the late 2010s). To prepare the library, RT-PCR was applied. TCRdb shows the sequencer as Illumina HiSeq 2500. Using fastp trimming at Q25 and MiXCR clonotype assembly, TCRdb reanalyzed the public sequencing data and kept in-frame beta chains. Duplicate CDR3 protein sequences are folded into a single record with the most common DNA and genes. This sample lists around 570,000 distinct CDR3 sequences; 6% to 9% were detected once. About an eighth of the sample is held by the ten biggest clonotypes. The sequenced sample was PBMCs from blood, obtained less than 30 months after vaccination. The receptor source for this set is a man aged 50 to 69 who received an inactivated influenza vaccine. Donor details come from another sample of the same person, matched by shared clones.

The chain employs TRBV28 and TRBJ2-1, with 10 bases identical to TRBD1. Unmatched junction bases numbered 4, after V lost 7 bases and J lost 7 bases. Germline V gene sequence: CDR1 MDHEN, CDR2 SYDVKM. This CDR3 is 13 amino acids long. Here the CDR3 DNA reads TGTGCCAGCACTCGACAGGGGGCTAATGAGCAGTTCTTC. Translating it yields CASTRQGANEQFF.

This clonotype was seen a handful of times. The chain is built from TRBV24-1 and TRBJ2-3, with TRBD1 identical over 7 bases. Germline V gene lookup returns CDR1 KGHDR and CDR2 SFDVKD. The V and J ends lost 7 bases and 0 bases, in that order; junction bases with no gene match: 9. The CDR3 covers 16 residues. The CDR3 reads CATSGPGTASTDTQYF. DNA for the CDR3: TGTGCCACCAGCGGTCCCGGGACAGCGAGCACAGATACGCAGTATTTT.

This clonotype came up many times. This chain uses TRBV6-2 or TRBV6-3 with TRBJ1-5; unclear D gene. In germline, CDR1 is MNHEY, CDR2 SVGEGT. The germline V and J ends were trimmed by 0 bases and 6 bases, with 6 bases remaining between them. CDR3 length equals 13 residues. DNA of the CDR3: TGTGCCAGCAGTTACTCCGCCCTTCAGCCCCAGCATTTT. Its protein product is CASSYSALQPQHF.

The chain combines TRBV20-1 with TRBJ2-3; a weak D match, TRBD2 (7 bases). CDR3 length: 14 residues. In germline, CDR1 is DFQATT, CDR2 SNEGSKA (reference sequence). Trimming pared 6 bases from V and 1 base from J, leaving 14 bases between. The CDR3 nucleotides read TGCAGTGCCCAACGGGGGGCGGGCACAGATACGCAGTATTTT. Protein product: CSAQRGAGTDTQYF.

This clonotype was recorded a few times. The J gene is TRBJ1-2, the V gene TRBV5-8, with TRBD1 identical over 7 bases. The CDR3 extends over 13 amino acids. CDR1 is SGHTS and CDR2 is YDEGEE in the germline V gene. The J segment lost 5 bases and the V segment lost 3 bases, leaving 4 bases of the junction unmatched. The CDR3 DNA is TGTGCCAGCAGCTCGACAGGGTGGTATGGCTACACCTTC. Amino acid sequence: CASSSTGWYGYTF.

This sequence joins TRBV29-1 and TRBJ1-2; 7 bases map to TRBD1. Germline V CDR1 and CDR2: SQVTM, ANQGSEA. V lost 6 bases and J lost 4; bases outside the gene matches: 11. There are 14 residues in the CDR3. CDR3 DNA sequence: TGCAGCGTGGTTTCCAGGGGGTCCCTCTATGGCTACACCTTC. Protein: CSVVSRGSLYGYTF.

The gene calls are TRBV6-1 and TRBJ2-5; 9 bases map to TRBD2. After removal of 5 bases from V and 5 bases from J, the junction contained 9 bases not matched to a gene. The CDR3 extends over 15 amino acids. Germline V lookup: CDR1 MNHNS, CDR2 SASEGT. CDR3 coding DNA: TGTGCCAGCAGTCGACTAGCGGACACAGGCGAGACCCAGTACTTC. Translation gives CASSRLADTGETQYF.

This clonotype occurred a few times. The rearrangement joins TRBV5-5 to TRBJ2-1; TRBD2 matches 7 bases. CDR3 length: 16 residues. V lost 1 base and J lost 3; bases outside the gene matches: 7. The V gene's germline CDR1 is SGHKS and CDR2 YYEKEE (reference sequence). The CDR3 region has the DNA TGTGCCAGCAGCTTGCACGGAACGGGGGGCTACAATGAGCAGTTCTTC. Translation gives CASSLHGTGGYNEQFF.

This clonotype was picked up a small number of times. The chain uses TRBV10-3 and TRBJ1-1, with D uncertain. V was clipped by 6 bases and J by 5 bases, with 13 bases between them. This CDR3 region has 13 residues. CDR1 ENHRY and CDR2 SYGVKD come from the germline V gene. The CDR3 DNA is TGTGCCATCAGCACCGCATTAGGGACTGAAGCTTTCTTT. Translation: CAISTALGTEAFF.

This rearrangement joins TRBV7-2 to TRBJ1-6; D is perhaps TRBD1 (5 bases). From germline, CDR1 is SGHTA and CDR2 FQGNSA. Trimming cost V 1 base and J 4 bases, with 8 bases left between them. The CDR3 has 15 amino acids. CDR3 sequence: CASSLEGQYNSPLHF. The CDR3 coding sequence is TGTGCCAGCAGCTTAGAGGGGCAGTATAATTCACCCCTCCACTTT. Based on the CDR3 plus reference TRBV7-2 and TRBJ1-6, the full variable domain is GAGVSQSPSNKVTEKGKDVELRCDPISGHTALYWYRQSLGQGLEFLIYFQGNSAPDKSGLPSDRFSAERTGGSVSTLTIQRTQQEDSAVYLCASSLEGQYNSPLHFGNGTRLTVT.

This clonotype occurred a few times. This chain connects TRBV10-3 to TRBJ2-1; perhaps TRBD1 as D (6 bases). Germline V CDR1 and CDR2: ENHRY, SYGVKD. CDR3 size: 16 residues. The V end lost 4 bases, the J end lost 0 bases, and 13 bases lay between the germline ends. Here the CDR3 reads CAISGGTTFSYNEQFF. The CDR3 nucleotides are TGTGCCATCAGTGGAGGGACAACCTTCTCCTACAATGAGCAGTTCTTC.

This clonotype was observed a few times. V is TRBV29-1 and J is TRBJ2-3; D gene unclear. Germline CDR1 SQVTM, CDR2 ANQGSEA. With 2 bases removed from V and 6 bases from J, the gap between germline ends came to 6 bases. The CDR3 is 11 amino acids. The CDR3 DNA sequence: TGCAGCGTTGAATTGGGGGATACGCAGTATTTT. This sequence encodes CSVELGDTQYF.

The rearrangement uses TRBV28 and TRBJ2-7; weak D call: TRBD1 (5 bases). CDR1 is MDHEN, CDR2 SYDVKM, per germline. This CDR3 region has 14 residues. V dropped 3 bases and J dropped 6 bases, with 15 bases sitting between them. CDR3 sequence reads: CASSLSGSTGEQYF. CDR3 bases: TGTGCCAGCAGTTTGTCAGGGTCTACCGGCGAGCAGTACTTC.